One T cell receptor beta chain is described in this entry. The sample belongs to a study of blood T cell repertoires in COVID-19. Study at large: The study drew acute and convalescent COVID-19 samples from the United States, Italy and Spain.

Individuals drawn from some 25 US areas were about 18 to 100 years old. Participant reports of clinical history set cohort assignment. Per the original data handling: Reference gene primer amplification gave nucleated cell count estimates. Method: immunoSEQ multiplex PCR; TCRdb's copy keeps in-frame clones and lacks some. V, J and clone size are those of that table, while D and trimming were read from the DNA. The sample holds around 230,000 clones; approximately 90% are singletons and the top ten take under 13%. This TCR was sampled from a man between 18 and 29 years old with acute COVID-19. What was sequenced was PBMCs or T cells enriched from blood (not recorded which).

CDR3 nucleotides: TGTGCCAGCAGGGTAGTGGCTGGAAACACCATATATTTT. Amino acid sequence: CASRVVAGNTIYF. The chain links TRBV12-3 or TRBV12-4 to TRBJ1-3; no firm D call. The CDR3 runs to 13 residues. V lost 6 bases and J lost 2, with 8 bases in between.